These 21 T cell receptor beta chains were all obtained from the same sample, sequenced in a study of blood T cell repertoires in COVID-19. The repertoire was sequenced with immunoSEQ multiplex PCR; TCRdb's copy has only in-frame clones and lacks some. Among over 80,000 clones listed, approximately 88% were seen once. The specimen was peripheral blood. The receptors were gathered from a man aged 65-85 years with acute or convalescent COVID-19.

This clone was seen a handful of times. Germline and junction disagree at one end, which may indicate a read error. CDR3 amino acids: CASTRQGDLFF. CDR3 nucleotide sequence: TGTGCCAGCACCCGACAGGGGGATCTTTTCTTC. This chain connects TRBV28 to TRBJ2-7, with TRBD1 identical over 9 bases. There are 11 residues in the CDR3. CDR1 MDHEN and CDR2 SYDVKM come from the germline V gene.

V usage is TRBV6-2 or TRBV6-3 and J usage is TRBJ2-7; 9 bases are shared with TRBD1. In germline, CDR1 is MNHEY, CDR2 SVGEGT. Trimming cost V 2 bases and J 5 bases; bases outside gene matches: 7. This CDR3 region has 15 residues. In DNA form, the CDR3 reads TGTGCCAGCAGTTACCCCGGGACAGGGCGCCACGAGCAGTACTTC. Amino acids: CASSYPGTGRHEQYF.

The chain employs TRBV18 and TRBJ2-3; D possibly corresponds to TRBD2 (7 bases). The CDR3 extends over 14 amino acids. CDR1 and CDR2 from the germline V gene are KGHSH and LQKENI. Trimming removed 1 base at V and 6 bases at J, with 11 bases between. For the CDR3, the DNA is TGTGCCAGCTCACCACGGGGGGGCCAGGATACGCAGTATTTT. Translated, it gives CASSPRGGQDTQYF.

The gene calls are TRBV2 and TRBJ1-6; TRBD1 is a possible D gene (5 bases). V dropped 5 bases and J dropped 8 bases, with 13 bases sitting between them. Germline V CDR1 and CDR2: SNHLY, FYNNEI. This CDR3 has 14 amino acids. CDR3 nucleotide sequence: TGTGCCAGCAGTTTGGACATGCGGTATTCACCCCTCCACTTT. Its protein is CASSLDMRYSPLHF. Complete variable domain (other parts from reference TRBV2 and TRBJ1-6): EPEVTQTPSHQVTQMGQEVILRCVPISNHLYFYWYRQILGQKVEFLVSFYNNEISEKSEIFDDQFSVERPDGSNFTLKIRSTKLEDSAMYFCASSLDMRYSPLHFGNGTRLTVT.

CDR3 nucleotide sequence: TGCAGCGCGAAGAGTACCTACAATGAGCAGTTCTTC. This gives the protein CSAKSTYNEQFF. V is TRBV29-1 and J is TRBJ2-1; unclear D gene. In germline, CDR1 is SQVTM, CDR2 ANQGSEA. The CDR3 consists of 12 residues. V was clipped by 7 bases and J by 2 bases, with 9 bases between them.

The chain employs TRBV19 and TRBJ2-7, with 7 bases that match TRBD1. CDR3 length: 14 residues. Germline assignment: CDR1 LNHDA and CDR2 SQIVND (reference sequence). V gave up 2 bases and J gave up 2 bases; unmatched junction bases: 3. Here the CDR3 reads CASSIWDRTYEQYF. Here the CDR3 DNA reads TGTGCCAGTAGTATATGGGACAGAACCTACGAGCAGTACTTC. Drawing the rest from reference TRBV19 and TRBJ2-7, the complete variable domain is DGGITQSPKYLFRKEGQNVTLSCEQNLNHDAMYWYRQDPGQGLRLIYYSQIVNDFQKGDIAEGYSVSREKKESFPLTVTSAQKNPTAFYLCASSIWDRTYEQYFGPGTRLTVT.

The rearrangement links TRBV5-1 to TRBJ2-1, with TRBD1 matching 11 bases. The V segment lost 0 bases and the J segment 9 bases; nucleotides outside the gene matches: 11. Germline-derived CDR1 and CDR2 are SGHRS and YFSETQ. This CDR3 has 17 amino acids. In DNA, the CDR3 is TGCGCCAGCAGCTTGGACCTTATAGGACAGGGGGCAAGTGAGCAGTTCTTC. Amino acid sequence: CASSLDLIGQGASEQFF. Variable domain in full (rest from reference TRBV5-1 and TRBJ2-1): KAGVTQTPRYLIKTRGQQVTLSCSPISGHRSVSWYQQTPGQGLQFLFEYFSETQRNKGNFPGRFSGRQFSNSRSEMNVSTLELGDSALYLCASSLDLIGQGASEQFFGPGTRLTVL.

The gene calls are TRBV27 and TRBJ1-1; TRBD1 agrees at 7 bases. J was trimmed by 9 bases and V by 4 bases; bases with no gene match: 14. The CDR3 has 15 residues. The germline gives CDR1 MNHEY, CDR2 SMNVEV (reference sequence). CDR3 sequence: CASSSTGAMGKKAFF. The CDR3 DNA reads TGTGCCAGCAGTTCTACAGGGGCGATGGGCAAAAAAGCTTTCTTT.

The V and J genes are TRBV4-3 and TRBJ2-2, with D tentatively TRBD2 (6 bases). Trimming pared 4 bases from V and 6 bases from J, leaving 15 bases between. The CDR3 is 15 amino acids. Germline CDR1 is LGHNA and CDR2 is YSLEER. CDR3 bases: TGCGCCAGCAGCCGTCGCAACGGGGGACCCGGGGAGCTGTTTTTT. Its translation: CASSRRNGGPGELFF.

The V gene is TRBV28, the J gene TRBJ2-2, with 11 nucleotides matching TRBD1. The CDR3 sequence is 21 residues long. Germline V gene sequence: CDR1 MDHEN, CDR2 SYDVKM. Germline trimming cut 5 bases from V and 0 bases from J; bases unmatched to any gene: 17. Here the CDR3 reads CASSLGQGAPTQAPNTGELFF. In DNA, the CDR3 is TGTGCCAGCAGTCTCGGACAGGGGGCGCCGACACAAGCCCCGAACACCGGGGAGCTGTTTTTT.

The gene calls are TRBV10-2 and TRBJ2-7; TRBD1 aligns across 11 bases. This CDR3 is built from 14 residues. Germline CDR1 WSHSY, CDR2 SAAADI. The V gene end was trimmed by 6 bases and the J gene end by 4 bases; junction bases not matched to a gene: 5. DNA for the CDR3: TGCGCCAGCAGGGCGGGACAGGGGGTATACGAGCAGTACTTC. Encoded protein: CASRAGQGVYEQYF.

This chain connects TRBV5-1 to TRBJ1-1; D perhaps matches TRBD1 (5 bases). Germline V gene data show CDR1 as SGHRS and CDR2 as YFSETQ. The CDR3 runs to 13 residues. V dropped 0 bases and J dropped 8 bases, with 11 bases sitting between them. DNA of the CDR3: TGCGCCAGCAGCTTGGGTTCAGGGCCGGAAGCTTTCTTT. Its protein is CASSLGSGPEAFF. Supplemented by reference TRBV5-1 and TRBJ1-1, the full variable domain reads KAGVTQTPRYLIKTRGQQVTLSCSPISGHRSVSWYQQTPGQGLQFLFEYFSETQRNKGNFPGRFSGRQFSNSRSEMNVSTLELGDSALYLCASSLGSGPEAFFGQGTRLTVV.

The chain has TRBV27 and TRBJ2-7, with 7 bases aligning to TRBD1. The V gene's germline CDR1 is MNHEY and CDR2 SMNVEV (reference sequence). V was pared by 2 bases and J by 1 base, with 2 bases of the junction left unmatched. The length of the CDR3 is 14 residues. For the CDR3, the DNA is TGTGCCAGCAGTTTACAGACAGGGTCCTACGAGCAGTACTTC. The encoded protein is CASSLQTGSYEQYF.

The V call is TRBV5-1, the J call TRBJ2-1, with 15 bases aligning to TRBD2. With 4 bases clipped from V and 3 bases from J, the junction kept 5 bases outside the gene matches. This CDR3 region has 17 residues. CDR1 is SGHRS and CDR2 is YFSETQ in the germline V gene. CDR3 in DNA: TGCGCCAGCAGCCCTGGACTAGCGGGGGGGTTCTACAATGAGCAGTTCTTC. It translates to CASSPGLAGGFYNEQFF.

In DNA, the CDR3 is TGTGCCAGCAGTTTATTAAGAAACACCATATATTTT. Translation gives CASSLLRNTIYF. The chain has TRBV28 and TRBJ1-3, with unresolved D. CDR1 and CDR2 (germline): MDHEN, SYDVKM. The CDR3 contains 12 residues. Trimming pared 1 base from V and 5 bases from J, leaving 3 bases between.

The gene calls are TRBV7-2 and TRBJ1-2; D ambiguous. V shed 2 bases and J shed 4 bases, with 8 bases lying between them. There are 13 residues in the CDR3. Germline CDR1 and CDR2: SGHTA and FQGNSA. The CDR3 region has the DNA TGTGCCAGCAGCTTAAGACAAACCTATGGCTACACCTTC. Amino acids: CASSLRQTYGYTF.

V is TRBV6-5 and J is TRBJ2-5, with 11 bases lining up with TRBD2. V lost 4 bases, J lost 3 bases, and 4 bases stayed unmatched. Germline values: CDR1 MNHEY, CDR2 SVGAGI. The CDR3 has 15 amino acids. The CDR3 loop reads CASSSVAGGEETQYF. CDR3 bases: TGTGCCAGCAGTTCGGTAGCGGGGGGGGAAGAGACCCAGTACTTC.

The CDR3: CAISPSWATRNQPQHF. The CDR3 nucleotides read TGTGCCATCAGCCCATCTTGGGCGACAAGGAATCAGCCCCAGCATTTT. The chain joins TRBV10-3 to TRBJ1-5, with no clear D. The CDR3 runs 16 residues. V dropped 6 bases and J dropped 4 bases, with 19 bases sitting between them. CDR1 is ENHRY and CDR2 is SYGVKD in the germline V gene.

The rearrangement links TRBV2 to TRBJ2-2; D ambiguous. This CDR3 is 14 amino acids long. Between the trimmed V and J ends, which lost 7 bases and 6 bases, there was a span of 15 bases. Germline CDR1 reads SNHLY; CDR2 reads FYNNEI. CDR3 protein: CASNVLSYAGELFF. CDR3 in DNA: TGTGCCAGCAATGTGCTTAGTTACGCCGGGGAGCTGTTTTTT.

This chain uses TRBV6-4 with TRBJ1-3; maybe TRBD1 (5 bases). Germline loops: CDR1 MRHNA, CDR2 SNTAGT. The CDR3 is 15 residues long. V dropped 4 bases and J dropped 0 bases, with 10 bases sitting between them. The CDR3 nucleotides read TGTGCCAGCAGTGCCGACAGTCGCTCTGGAAACACCATATATTTT. Amino acid sequence: CASSADSRSGNTIYF.

The V and J genes are TRBV5-1 and TRBJ1-1, with unresolved D. CDR1 SGHRS and CDR2 YFSETQ come from the germline V gene. There are 13 residues in the CDR3. V was cut by 0 bases and J by 6 bases, with 9 bases left in between. CDR3 DNA sequence: TGCGCCAGCAGCTTGGCCTCTGGCCCTGAAGCTTTCTTT. Its translation is CASSLASGPEAFF.